Listed below are T cell receptor beta chains from one sample, sequenced in a study of regulatory dendritic cells for organ transplantation. The table came from immunoSEQ multiplex PCR; TCRdb's copy has only in-frame clones and leaves some out. In the table there are 25,000 to 30,000 clones, more than 70% of which are singletons. The sample comprised naive CD8+ T cells from blood. All receptors derive from a human donor in good health. The CDR3 runs from the conserved cysteine through the conserved F or W. A D gene is named only where the DNA matches it firmly. Some rows mark clone size as missing; the rest say once, few, many or name a class of expanded clone.

j_gene: TRBJ2-6
v_gene: TRBV4-2
d_gene: TRBD1
abundance: .
CDR3aa: CASSQDLDLGQGTPGANVLTF
CDR3nt: TGTGCCAGCAGCCAAGATCTGGATCTTGGACAGGGGACTCCCGGGGCCAACGTCCTGACTTTC

j_gene: TRBJ1-1
v_gene: TRBV10-3
d_gene: .
abundance: .
CDR3aa: CAISEGADPEAFF
CDR3nt: TGTGCCATCAGTGAAGGGGCGGACCCTGAAGCTTTCTTT

j_gene: TRBJ2-1
v_gene: TRBV14
d_gene: TRBD2
abundance: .
CDR3aa: CASSQVPSGGYEQFF
CDR3nt: TGTGCCAGCAGCCAAGTCCCTAGCGGGGGTTATGAGCAGTTCTTC

j_gene: TRBJ2-1
v_gene: TRBV7-7
d_gene: .
abundance: .
CDR3aa: CASSPGSSYNEQFF
CDR3nt: TGTGCCAGCAGCCCGGGGAGCTCCTACAATGAGCAGTTCTTC

j_gene: TRBJ2-7
v_gene: TRBV5-6
d_gene: TRBD1
abundance: .
CDR3aa: CASSPTGPSSYEQYF
CDR3nt: TGTGCCAGCAGCCCGACAGGGCCTTCCTCCTACGAGCAGTACTTC

j_gene: TRBJ1-4
v_gene: TRBV4-3
d_gene: .
abundance: .
CDR3aa: CASSQDPSFFNEKLFF
CDR3nt: TGCGCCAGCAGCCAAGATCCGTCGTTTTTTAATGAAAAACTGTTTTTT

j_gene: TRBJ2-3
v_gene: TRBV6-5
d_gene: TRBD2
abundance: .
CDR3aa: CASRDLAVGFDTQYF
CDR3nt: TGTGCCAGCAGGGATCTAGCGGTGGGATTTGATACGCAGTATTTT

j_gene: TRBJ1-5
v_gene: TRBV4-1
d_gene: .
abundance: .
CDR3aa: CASSQGAQPQHF
CDR3nt: TGCGCCAGCAGCCAGGGGGCACAGCCCCAGCATTTT

j_gene: TRBJ2-7
v_gene: TRBV12-5
d_gene: TRBD2
abundance: .
CDR3aa: CASGLSSGGSYEQYF
CDR3nt: TGTGCTAGTGGTTTGTCTAGCGGGGGGTCATACGAGCAGTACTTC

j_gene: TRBJ2-7
v_gene: TRBV27
d_gene: .
abundance: .
CDR3aa: CASSLRVGVVYEQYF
CDR3nt: TGTGCCAGCAGTTTACGTGTAGGGGTGGTCTACGAGCAGTACTTC

j_gene: TRBJ1-1
v_gene: TRBV25-1
d_gene: .
abundance: few
CDR3aa: CASSQRTGNSEAFF
CDR3nt: TGTGCCAGCAGTCAACGCACAGGGAACTCTGAAGCTTTCTTT

j_gene: TRBJ1-4
v_gene: TRBV5-4
d_gene: .
abundance: few
CDR3aa: CASSLGGSNEKLFF
CDR3nt: TGTGCCAGCAGCTTAGGCGGGAGTAATGAAAAACTGTTTTTT

j_gene: TRBJ1-2
v_gene: TRBV19
d_gene: .
abundance: .
CDR3aa: CASSTHLRPGVSGYTF
CDR3nt: TGTGCCAGTAGTACCCACCTAAGGCCAGGGGTGAGTGGCTACACCTTC

j_gene: TRBJ2-3
v_gene: TRBV13
d_gene: .
abundance: .
CDR3aa: CASSLGFGDTQYF
CDR3nt: TGTGCCAGCAGCTTAGGGTTCGGAGATACGCAGTATTTT

j_gene: TRBJ1-2
v_gene: TRBV9
d_gene: .
abundance: .
CDR3aa: CASSPARGGYTF
CDR3nt: TGTGCCAGCAGCCCCGCACGGGGTGGCTACACCTTC

j_gene: TRBJ2-5
v_gene: TRBV2
d_gene: TRBD2
abundance: .
CDR3aa: CASSVIGTSGQETQYF
CDR3nt: TGTGCCAGCAGCGTGATCGGGACTAGCGGACAAGAGACCCAGTACTTC

j_gene: TRBJ2-2
v_gene: TRBV27
d_gene: TRBD2
abundance: .
CDR3aa: CASSFSGGTTGELFF
CDR3nt: TGTGCCAGCAGTTTTTCGGGGGGTACCACCGGGGAGCTGTTTTTT

j_gene: TRBJ2-7
v_gene: TRBV11-2
d_gene: .
abundance: .
CDR3aa: CASSLGATYEQYF
CDR3nt: TGTGCCAGCAGCTTAGGGGCCACGTACGAGCAGTACTTC

j_gene: TRBJ2-1
v_gene: TRBV9
d_gene: .
abundance: few
CDR3aa: CASSVGGLNEQFF
CDR3nt: TGTGCCAGCAGCGTAGGAGGGCTCAATGAGCAGTTCTTC

j_gene: TRBJ2-5
v_gene: TRBV5-6
d_gene: .
abundance: once
CDR3aa: CASSYSFLGDQETQYF
CDR3nt: TGTGCCAGCAGCTATTCTTTTTTAGGGGACCAAGAGACCCAGTACTTC

j_gene: TRBJ2-7
v_gene: TRBV28
d_gene: .
abundance: few
CDR3aa: CASSQQGITYEQYF
CDR3nt: TGTGCCAGCAGTCAACAGGGAATAACCTACGAGCAGTACTTC

j_gene: TRBJ2-3
v_gene: TRBV7-9
d_gene: .
abundance: .
CDR3aa: CASSQRQATDTQYF
CDR3nt: TGTGCCAGCAGCCAGCGACAGGCTACAGATACGCAGTATTTT

j_gene: TRBJ2-7
v_gene: TRBV7-2
d_gene: .
abundance: once
CDR3aa: CASSSNARGIYEQYF
CDR3nt: TGTGCCAGCAGCTCTAATGCTAGGGGGATCTACGAGCAGTACTTC

j_gene: TRBJ2-7
v_gene: TRBV9
d_gene: TRBD1
abundance: once
CDR3aa: CASSAGTGDPYEQYF
CDR3nt: TGTGCCAGCAGCGCCGGGACAGGGGACCCCTACGAGCAGTACTTC

j_gene: TRBJ1-1
v_gene: TRBV19
d_gene: .
abundance: once
CDR3aa: CASSIDSRNTEAFF
CDR3nt: TGTGCCAGTAGTATAGATTCGCGGAACACTGAAGCTTTCTTT

j_gene: TRBJ2-1
v_gene: TRBV4-1
d_gene: TRBD2
abundance: .
CDR3aa: CASSQAQSGGLYNEQFF
CDR3nt: TGCGCCAGCAGCCAAGCTCAAAGCGGGGGGCTATACAATGAGCAGTTCTTC

j_gene: TRBJ2-3
v_gene: TRBV6-4
d_gene: TRBD2
abundance: once
CDR3aa: CASSEGLAVTDTQYF
CDR3nt: TGTGCCAGCAGTGAGGGACTAGCGGTAACAGATACGCAGTATTTT

j_gene: TRBJ1-1
v_gene: TRBV19
d_gene: .
abundance: .
CDR3aa: CATLTANTEAFF
CDR3nt: TGTGCCACCTTGACAGCGAACACTGAAGCTTTCTTT

j_gene: TRBJ1-1
v_gene: TRBV6-4
d_gene: .
abundance: once
CDR3aa: CASSVTVNTEAFF
CDR3nt: TGTGCCAGCAGTGTGACAGTGAACACTGAAGCTTTCTTT

j_gene: TRBJ2-7
v_gene: TRBV6-1
d_gene: TRBD1
abundance: once
CDR3aa: CASSAEQGAPSYEQYF
CDR3nt: TGTGCCAGCAGTGCGGAACAGGGGGCGCCTTCCTACGAGCAGTACTTC

j_gene: TRBJ2-7
v_gene: TRBV13
d_gene: TRBD1
abundance: .
CDR3aa: CASSSTLGQNSYEQYF
CDR3nt: TGTGCCAGCAGCTCAACCTTGGGACAGAACTCCTACGAGCAGTACTTC

j_gene: TRBJ2-5
v_gene: TRBV5-6
d_gene: .
abundance: .
CDR3aa: CASSLLQPQETQYF
CDR3nt: TGTGCCAGCAGTCTACTTCAACCCCAAGAGACCCAGTACTTC